The T cell receptor (beta chain) under discussion was sequenced for a study of blood T cell repertoires in COVID-19. The assay was immunoSEQ multiplex PCR, and TCRdb's table has in-frame clones only and misses some. The sample lists 150,000 to 200,000 clones, roughly 80% occurring once. Trimming removed 6 bases from V and 0 bases from J, with 9 bases in between. The CDR3 extends over 15 amino acids. The germline gives CDR1 MNHEY, CDR2 SVGAGI. The V and J genes are TRBV6-5 and TRBJ2-6; the D gene is possibly TRBD1 (5 bases). The receptor's source is a middle-aged woman with COVID-19, enrolled during active disease. Input material: peripheral blood. The CDR3 bases are TGTGCCAGCAGCCCGACAGCCTCTGGGGCCAACGTCCTGACTTTC. Translating gives CASSPTASGANVLTF.